Listed below are T cell receptor beta chains from one sample, sequenced in a study of regulatory T cells in long-lasting Graves disease. TCRdb independently ran MiXCR on the multiplex PCR reads; one entry per CDR3 protein. The sample shows a few hundred thousand distinct CDR3 sequences, 21% of them seen only once. This material consisted of peripheral blood mononuclear cells (PBMCs), taken when the disease was refractory, from a patient treated with antithyroid drugs. Every receptor here comes from a female donor with Graves disease. Both conserved end residues are part of each CDR3. Each record gives: D gene, J gene, clone size, V gene, CDR3 protein, CDR3 DNA. D genes are given only for firm matches. Size is stated for part of the rows, as once, few or many counts, or as a class when the clone is expanded.

TRBD2	TRBJ2-5	NA	TRBV13	CASSLQRGPESQETQYF	TGTGCCAGCAGCCTCCAGCGGGGGCCCGAATCGCAAGAGACCCAGTACTTC
TRBD2	TRBJ2-2	NA	TRBV12-3/TRBV12-4	CASTLAGGSTGELFF	TGTGCCAGCACCCTTGCGGGAGGGTCCACCGGGGAGCTGTTTTTT
TRBD2	TRBJ2-2	NA	TRBV28	CAGTKRESTRELFF	TGTGCCGGCACAAAGCGGGAGAGCACCAGGGAGCTGTTTTTT
NA	TRBJ1-5	few	TRBV3-1	CASSQDPIGMGNQPQHF	TGTGCCAGCAGCCAAGATCCTATAGGGATGGGCAATCAGCCCCAGCATTTT
TRBD2	TRBJ2-5	many	TRBV12-3/TRBV12-4	CASRGGSHRETQYF	TGTGCCAGCAGGGGCGGGAGTCACAGAGAGACCCAGTACTTC
NA	TRBJ2-3	NA	TRBV7-3	CASSSTGGLDTQYF	TGTGCCAGCAGCTCCACCGGGGGCTTAGATACGCAGTATTTT
TRBD1	TRBJ1-2	NA	TRBV29-1	CSVARTGTNYGYTF	TGCAGCGTTGCCCGGACAGGGACTAACTATGGCTACACCTTC
TRBD2	TRBJ2-7	many	TRBV28	CASSDRLAGGYEQYF	TGTGCCAGCAGCGATAGACTAGCGGGGGGCTACGAGCAGTACTTC
NA	TRBJ1-5	many	TRBV10-2	CASNKQGNNQPQHF	TGCGCCAGCAACAAACAGGGAAACAATCAGCCCCAGCATTTT
NA	TRBJ2-1	NA	TRBV5-6	CASSLVLNEQFF	TGTGCCAGCAGCTTGGTTCTCAATGAGCAGTTCTTC